The 31 T cell receptor beta chains given below trace back to one sample, sequenced in a study of blood T cell repertoires in COVID-19. Libraries were prepared by immunoSEQ multiplex PCR; TCRdb keeps only in-frame clonotypes and omits some of them. The sample consists of approximately 220,000 clones, around 87% of them appearing once. Material for sequencing was peripheral blood. Receptors originate from a man between 60 and 70 years old who had recovered from COVID-19.

The chain has TRBV28 and TRBJ2-1, with a weak D call TRBD2 (5 bases). The CDR3 is 15 residues long. V lost 6 bases and J lost 7, with 19 bases in between. In germline, CDR1 is MDHEN, CDR2 SYDVKM. The CDR3 nucleotides are TGTGCCAGCAGCCTTCCGACTACCGTTGGGAATGAGCAGTTCTTC. Translating it yields CASSLPTTVGNEQFF.

J is TRBJ1-4 and V is TRBV5-4, with D possibly matching TRBD1 (5 bases). This CDR3 spans 13 amino acids. V shed 1 base and J shed 8 bases, with 9 bases lying between them. Germline V CDR1 and CDR2: SGHNT, YYREEE (reference sequence). CDR3 in amino acids: CASSLLRGEKLFF. For the CDR3, the DNA is TGTGCCAGCAGCTTGCTGCGGGGCGAAAAACTGTTTTTT.

V is TRBV5-4 and J is TRBJ2-5, with TRBD2 matching over 13 bases. Germline trimming cut 4 bases from V and 4 bases from J; bases unmatched to any gene: 13. Germline loops: CDR1 SGHNT, CDR2 YYREEE (reference sequence). The length of the CDR3 is 18 residues. CDR3 nucleotide sequence: TGTGCCAGCAGCGCCTCCGGGACTAGCGGGGCCGGGGTAGAGACCCAGTACTTC. It specifies CASSASGTSGAGVETQYF.

This clone showed up just once. The rearrangement uses TRBV5-6 and TRBJ2-3, with 12 positions matching TRBD2. The CDR3 runs 15 residues. Unmatched junction bases numbered 3, after V lost 4 bases and J lost 3 bases. The germline V gene has CDR1 SGHDT and CDR2 YYEEEE. The CDR3 DNA is TGTGCCAGCAGCCCTAGCGGGGGGGCGACAGATACGCAGTATTTT. This sequence encodes CASSPSGGATDTQYF.

This rearrangement joins TRBV3-1 (or the pseudogene TRBV3-2) to TRBJ2-7; D not certain. Deletions cut 2 bases from V and 6 bases from J, with 5 bases between. Germline CDR1 and CDR2: LGHDT and YNNKEL (reference sequence). CDR3 length: 11 residues. The CDR3 DNA reads TGTGCCAGCAGCCAACTCTTCGAGCAGTACTTC. Its translation is CASSQLFEQYF.

The genes are TRBV18 and TRBJ2-5; D gene unclear. With 2 bases removed from V and 1 base from J, the gap between germline ends came to 11 bases. The germline gives CDR1 KGHSH, CDR2 LQKENI. This CDR3 is built from 15 residues. The CDR3 spells CASSPFSSGQETQYF. CDR3 nucleotides: TGTGCCAGCTCACCATTCTCGTCAGGCCAAGAGACCCAGTACTTC.

The J gene is TRBJ1-4, the V gene TRBV7-9, with D unclear. V gave up 3 bases and J gave up 4 bases, with 12 bases separating them. The CDR3 has 15 residues. Per germline, CDR1 SEHNR and CDR2 FQNEAQ (reference sequence). The CDR3 sequence is CASSFVTGSNEKLFF. The DNA for the CDR3 is TGTGCCAGCAGCTTTGTTACGGGGAGTAATGAAAAACTGTTTTTT. Combining the CDR3 with reference TRBV7-9 and TRBJ1-4 gives the whole variable domain DTGVSQNPRHKITKRGQNVTFRCDPISEHNRLYWYRQTLGQGPEFLTYFQNEAQLEKSRLLSDRFSAERPKGSFSTLEIQRTEQGDSAMYLCASSFVTGSNEKLFFGSGTQLSVL.

The V and J genes are TRBV6-5 and TRBJ1-1; TRBD1 agrees at 8 bases. The CDR3 has 14 amino acids. CDR1 and CDR2 (germline): MNHEY, SVGAGI. V shed 5 bases and J 4 bases; nucleotides not matched to a gene: 6. The CDR3 here is CASSRTGKGTEAFF. In nucleotides, the CDR3 is TGTGCCAGCAGTAGGACAGGGAAGGGCACTGAAGCTTTCTTT.

The V gene is TRBV29-1, the J gene TRBJ1-1; 8 bases agree with TRBD1. The CDR3 is 15 amino acids. Germline trimming cut 7 bases from V and 0 bases from J; bases unmatched to any gene: 10. In germline, CDR1 is SQVTM, CDR2 ANQGSEA. The CDR3, as DNA: TGCAGCGCCGACGGACAGGGACTGGTGAACACTGAAGCTTTCTTT. Encoded protein: CSADGQGLVNTEAFF.

The chain carries TRBV2 and TRBJ2-7; D is unresolved. The CDR3 is made up of 11 amino acids. Trimming removed 6 bases from V and 6 bases from J, with 9 bases in between. CDR1 is SNHLY, CDR2 FYNNEI, per germline. DNA for the CDR3: TGTGCCAGCAGCCCATTGAGCGAGCAGTACTTC. This translates into CASSPLSEQYF.

V usage is TRBV2 and J usage is TRBJ1-2; 7 bases align to TRBD1. The CDR3 spans 14 residues. Trimming took 8 bases from V and 0 from J; bases not matched to a gene: 6. The germline CDR1 and CDR2 sequences are SNHLY and FYNNEI. CDR3 bases: TGTGCCAGCGGAGGACAGGCAACTAACTATGGCTACACCTTC. Amino acids: CASGGQATNYGYTF. Full variable domain (rest looked up from reference TRBV2 and TRBJ1-2): EPEVTQTPSHQVTQMGQEVILRCVPISNHLYFYWYRQILGQKVEFLVSFYNNEISEKSEIFDDQFSVERPDGSNFTLKIRSTKLEDSAMYFCASGGQATNYGYTFGSGTRLTVV.

The CDR3 region is CASSFGQGTSEAFF. The CDR3 bases are TGTGCCAGCAGCTTCGGACAGGGAACATCTGAAGCTTTCTTT. This chain uses TRBV5-4 with TRBJ1-1; 8 bases align to TRBD1. V was clipped by 2 bases and J by 6 bases; unmatched bases: 6. This CDR3 contains 14 residues. Germline values: CDR1 SGHNT, CDR2 YYREEE (reference sequence). Full variable domain (missing parts from reference TRBV5-4 and TRBJ1-1): ETGVTQSPTHLIKTRGQQVTLRCSSQSGHNTVSWYQQALGQGPQFIFQYYREEENGRGNFPPRFSGLQFPNYSSELNVNALELDDSALYLCASSFGQGTSEAFFGQGTRLTVV.

The V call is TRBV6-5, the J call TRBJ2-7, with D unresolved. Germline CDR1 MNHEY, CDR2 SVGAGI. This CDR3 region has 14 residues. The V end lost 5 bases, the J end lost 0 bases, and 11 bases lay between the germline ends. The CDR3 region has the DNA TGTGCCAGCAGTACCCCCCCCTACTCCTACGAGCAGTACTTC. As protein: CASSTPPYSYEQYF.

This clone has just a few counts. CDR3 protein: CASSLLYSNQPQHF. The CDR3 DNA reads TGTGCCAGCAGCTTACTTTATAGCAATCAGCCCCAGCATTTT. The V and J genes are TRBV5-5 and TRBJ1-5; no firm D call. In germline, CDR1 is SGHKS, CDR2 YYEKEE (reference sequence). The germline V and J ends were trimmed by 2 bases and 0 bases, with 6 bases remaining between them. This CDR3 comprises 14 residues.

The chain uses TRBV28 and TRBJ2-7, with TRBD2 matching over 11 bases. The CDR3 is 15 residues long. CDR1 is MDHEN and CDR2 is SYDVKM in the germline V gene. V was clipped by 5 bases and J by 0 bases; unmatched bases: 3. As DNA, the CDR3 is TGTGCCAGCAGTCCAGGGACTAGCGGCTCCTACGAGCAGTACTTC. Encoded protein: CASSPGTSGSYEQYF.

This chain joins TRBV30 and TRBJ1-1, with D possibly matching TRBD1 (5 bases). Germline values: CDR1 GTSNPN, CDR2 SVGIG (reference sequence). The V gene lost 2 bases and the J gene lost 1 base, with 11 bases spanning the gap. The CDR3 has 14 amino acids. DNA for the CDR3: TGTGCCTGGAGTTCCAGGGCGGCGAACACTGAAGCTTTCTTT. Encoded protein: CAWSSRAANTEAFF. The whole variable domain, remainder taken from reference TRBV30 and TRBJ1-1, is SQTIHQWPATLVQPVGSPLSLECTVEGTSNPNLYWYRQAAGRGLQLLFYSVGIGQISSEVPQNLSASRPQDRQFILSSKKLLLSDSGFYLCAWSSRAANTEAFFGQGTRLTVV.

This chain links TRBV6-5 with TRBJ2-2; 9 bases fit TRBD2. The CDR3 has 15 amino acids. Per germline, CDR1 MNHEY and CDR2 SVGAGI. With V trimmed by 7 bases and J by 6 bases, 9 bases remained unmatched. The DNA for the CDR3 is TGTGCCAGCAAAACAGGCGGGGGGGCGGCCGGGGAGCTGTTTTTT. This codes for CASKTGGGAAGELFF.

The rearrangement links TRBV4-1 to TRBJ2-7; tentatively, D is TRBD1 (7 bases). The CDR3 loop spans 16 amino acids. Deletions cut 1 base from V and 1 base from J, with 14 bases between. The V gene's germline CDR1 is MGHRA and CDR2 YSYEKL. The CDR3 DNA reads TGCGCCAGCAGCCAAGCAATGACAGGGACTTCCTACGAGCAGTACTTC. Residues: CASSQAMTGTSYEQYF.

The CDR3, as DNA: TGTGCCACCAGTGATTCGAGGACAGGGGAAGAGACCCAGTACTTC. Translation: CATSDSRTGEETQYF. V gene TRBV24-1 combines with J gene TRBJ2-5; 9 nucleotides line up with TRBD1. V was clipped by 2 bases and J by 3 bases; unmatched bases: 3. The CDR3 is 15 residues long. From germline, CDR1 is KGHDR and CDR2 SFDVKD.

The chain recombines TRBV6-6 with TRBJ1-4; D is uncertain. CDR3 length equals 15 residues. Trimming removed 1 base at V and 5 bases at J, with 11 bases between. In germline, CDR1 is MNHNY, CDR2 SVGAGI (reference sequence). The CDR3 DNA reads as TGTGCCAGCAGTTACTATGGAGGGCGGAATGAAAAACTGTTTTTT. Translating gives CASSYYGGRNEKLFF.

The chain uses TRBV29-1 and TRBJ2-3; 14 bases map to TRBD2. V was pared by 7 bases and J by 2 bases, with 11 bases of the junction left unmatched. Germline V gives CDR1 SQVTM, CDR2 ANQGSEA. The length of the CDR3 is 17 residues. As DNA, the CDR3 is TGCAGCGGCGCCGCCGGGACTAGCGGGAGCAACACAGATACGCAGTATTTT. Its protein is CSGAAGTSGSNTDTQYF.

The V gene is TRBV6-4, the J gene TRBJ1-2; the match to TRBD1 covers 7 bases. V lost 4 bases, J lost 6 bases, and 2 bases stayed unmatched. The CDR3 runs to 12 residues. CDR1 and CDR2 (germline): MRHNA, SNTAGT. As DNA, the CDR3 is TGTGCCAGCAGTGGGGACAGCCATGGCTACACCTTC. Protein product: CASSGDSHGYTF.

This sequence joins TRBV5-1 and TRBJ1-6; 7 bases are shared with TRBD1. The CDR3 has 13 amino acids. Per germline, CDR1 SGHRS and CDR2 YFSETQ. Trimming at V came to 4 bases and at J to 8 bases, leaving 3 bases not matched to a gene. CDR3 loop: CASSPGQDSPLHF. As DNA, the CDR3 is TGCGCCAGCAGCCCCGGACAGGATTCACCCCTCCACTTT.

This clone appeared a few times. This chain uses TRBV7-2 with TRBJ2-3; the D gene is possibly TRBD2 (5 bases). CDR1 SGHTA and CDR2 FQGNSA come from the germline V gene. The V end lost 6 bases, the J end lost 0 bases, and 13 bases lay between the germline ends. The CDR3 consists of 15 residues. DNA of the CDR3: TGTGCCAGCAGTTCTAGCAGATCTAGCACAGATACGCAGTATTTT. It yields the protein CASSSSRSSTDTQYF.

The chain uses TRBV5-6 and TRBJ1-5; TRBD1 aligns across 8 bases. With 3 bases clipped from V and 3 bases from J, the junction kept 8 bases outside the gene matches. CDR3 length: 16 residues. Germline V CDR1 and CDR2: SGHDT, YYEEEE. The CDR3 region has the DNA TGTGCCAGCAGCTCCAGCACACAGGGGGTCAATCAGCCCCAGCATTTT. Its translation: CASSSSTQGVNQPQHF.

This clone was seen a single time. The V call is TRBV18, the J call TRBJ2-5; D perhaps matches TRBD1 (5 bases). Germline lookup yields CDR1 KGHSH and CDR2 LQKENI. The V end was cut by 5 bases, the J end by 0 bases, with 13 bases between. CDR3 length: 15 residues. The CDR3 DNA follows: TGTGCCAGCTCATTAAGACAGCGAGACCAAGAGACCCAGTACTTC. This gives the protein CASSLRQRDQETQYF.

CDR3 sequence (DNA): TGTGCCAGCAGCTTCGACAGACAGAACACTGAAGCTTTCTTT. Its protein product is CASSFDRQNTEAFF. V is TRBV7-3 and J is TRBJ1-1; D possibly corresponds to TRBD1 (5 bases). Looked up from germline, CDR1 is SGHTA and CDR2 is FQGTGA. V was pared by 3 bases and J by 1 base, with 9 bases between. The CDR3 is made up of 14 amino acids.

The V gene is TRBV19, the J gene TRBJ2-2; weak D call: TRBD1 (6 bases). The CDR3 has 14 residues. V was shortened by 9 bases and J by 0 bases, with 11 bases between the two germline ends. CDR1 is LNHDA, CDR2 SQIVND, per germline (reference sequence). CDR3 coding DNA: TGTGCCAGCAACAGGGACGCGAACACCGGGGAGCTGTTTTTT. Protein product: CASNRDANTGELFF.

V and J are TRBV9 and TRBJ2-2; TRBD2 might be the D (6 bases). Germline CDR1 SGDLS, CDR2 YYNGEE. The length of the CDR3 is 15 residues. V lost 4 bases and J lost 7, with 17 bases in between. The CDR3 is CASSTPRTGVGELFF. In nucleotides, the CDR3 is TGTGCCAGCAGCACCCCTAGGACGGGGGTCGGGGAGCTGTTTTTT.

The rearrangement joins TRBV24-1 to TRBJ2-7; D unclear. The V end lost 1 base, the J end lost 5 bases, and 8 bases lay between the germline ends. Germline CDR1 KGHDR, CDR2 SFDVKD. This CDR3 contains 13 residues. The CDR3 is CATSDFLLDEQYF. The CDR3 DNA follows: TGTGCCACCAGTGATTTCCTCCTAGACGAGCAGTACTTC.

The J gene is TRBJ1-2, the V gene TRBV19; perhaps TRBD1 as D (5 bases). The germline V gene has CDR1 LNHDA and CDR2 SQIVND (reference sequence). V was clipped by 2 bases and J by 2 bases, with 9 bases between them. The length of the CDR3 is 14 residues. The CDR3 bases are TGTGCCAGTAGTATATTCACAGGAAACTATGGCTACACCTTC. Encoded protein: CASSIFTGNYGYTF. Based on the CDR3 plus reference TRBV19 and TRBJ1-2, the full variable domain is DGGITQSPKYLFRKEGQNVTLSCEQNLNHDAMYWYRQDPGQGLRLIYYSQIVNDFQKGDIAEGYSVSREKKESFPLTVTSAQKNPTAFYLCASSIFTGNYGYTFGSGTRLTVV.